This TCR beta chain came from a study of T cells in Graves' hyperthyroidism and ophthalmopathy. From RNA transcripts, TCR beta CDR3 regions were amplified. HTBI primers were used for first-round RT-PCR of the TCR CDR3. MiXCR, applied by TCRdb to the multiplex PCR reads, yields one record per CDR3 protein. The sample shows fewer than 700,000 distinct CDR3 sequences, approximately 17% of them seen only once. Germline CDR1 reads MNHEY; CDR2 reads SMNVEV (reference sequence). Trimming removed 2 bases from V and 0 bases from J; junction bases left unmatched: 6. The CDR3 runs 17 residues. Diagnosis relied on clinical symptoms, serum thyroxine and TRAb, thyroid ultrasound and orbital computed tomography.

The TCR sequence derives from a woman between 18 and 29 years old with Graves' ophthalmopathy. The sequencing sample was made of blood. This chain links TRBV27 with TRBJ1-3, with 8 bases matching TRBD1. CDR3 region: CASSLNPGGISGNTIYF. The CDR3 DNA sequence: TGTGCCAGCAGTTTAAATCCAGGGGGCATCTCTGGAAACACCATATATTTT.